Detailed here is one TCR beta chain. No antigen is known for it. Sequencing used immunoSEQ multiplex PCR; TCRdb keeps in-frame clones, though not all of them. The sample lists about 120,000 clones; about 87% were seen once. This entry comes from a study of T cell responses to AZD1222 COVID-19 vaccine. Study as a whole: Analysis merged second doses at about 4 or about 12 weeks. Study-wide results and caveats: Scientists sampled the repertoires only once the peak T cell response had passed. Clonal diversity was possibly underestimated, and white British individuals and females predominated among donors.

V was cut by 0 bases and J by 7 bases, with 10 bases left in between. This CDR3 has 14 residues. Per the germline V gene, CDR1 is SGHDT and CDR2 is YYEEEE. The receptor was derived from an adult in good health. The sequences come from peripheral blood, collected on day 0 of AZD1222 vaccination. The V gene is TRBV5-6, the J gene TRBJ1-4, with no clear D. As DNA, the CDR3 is TGTGCCAGCAGCTTGGTCGTGCGGAGTGAAAAACTGTTTTTT. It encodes CASSLVVRSEKLFF. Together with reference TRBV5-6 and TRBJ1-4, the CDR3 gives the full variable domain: DAGVTQSPTHLIKTRGQQVTLRCSPKSGHDTVSWYQQALGQGPQFIFQYYEEEERQRGNFPDRFSGHQFPNYSSELNVNALLLGDSALYLCASSLVVRSEKLFFGSGTQLSVL.